This T cell receptor (beta chain) came from a study of CD8 T cells in Susac syndrome. The CDR3 spans 16 residues. Looked up from germline, CDR1 is MNHEY and CDR2 is SMNVEV (reference sequence). V shed 5 bases and J shed 0 bases, with 16 bases lying between them. RNA, at about 0.45 to 1 ug, was reverse transcribed with random hexamers. TCRdb ran MiXCR on the immunoSEQ multiplex PCR reads and lists one entry per CDR3 protein. This table holds 40,000 to 60,000 distinct CDR3 sequences, 93% found once. This sequence originates from a human donor with multiple sclerosis. The chain carries TRBV27 and TRBJ2-5; D possibly corresponds to TRBD2 (6 bases). The sample consisted of CD8+ T cells from PBMCs. In DNA form, the CDR3 reads TGTGCCAGCAGTCCACCCGGGGGAGGAGACCAAGAGACCCAGTACTTC. Protein product: CASSPPGGGDQETQYF.